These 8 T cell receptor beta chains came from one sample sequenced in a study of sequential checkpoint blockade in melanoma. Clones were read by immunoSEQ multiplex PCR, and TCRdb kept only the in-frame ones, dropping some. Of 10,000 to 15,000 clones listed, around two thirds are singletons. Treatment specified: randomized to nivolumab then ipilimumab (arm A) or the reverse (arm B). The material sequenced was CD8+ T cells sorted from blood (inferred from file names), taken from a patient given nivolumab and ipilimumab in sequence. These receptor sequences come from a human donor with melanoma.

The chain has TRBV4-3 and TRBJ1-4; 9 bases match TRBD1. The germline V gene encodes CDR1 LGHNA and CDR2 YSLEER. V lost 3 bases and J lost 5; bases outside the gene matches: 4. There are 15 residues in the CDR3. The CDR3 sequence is CASSQATGGNEKLFF. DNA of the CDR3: TGCGCCAGCAGCCAGGCGACAGGGGGGAATGAAAAACTGTTTTTT.

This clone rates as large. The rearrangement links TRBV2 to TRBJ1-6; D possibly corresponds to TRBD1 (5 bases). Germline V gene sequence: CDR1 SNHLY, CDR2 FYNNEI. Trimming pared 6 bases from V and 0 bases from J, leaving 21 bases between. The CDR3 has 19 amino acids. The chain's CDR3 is CASRVQEVYGSSYNSPLHF. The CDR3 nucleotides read TGTGCCAGCAGGGTACAGGAAGTTTACGGCAGCTCCTATAATTCACCCCTCCACTTT. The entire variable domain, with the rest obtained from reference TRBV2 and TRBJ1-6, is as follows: EPEVTQTPSHQVTQMGQEVILRCVPISNHLYFYWYRQILGQKVEFLVSFYNNEISEKSEIFDDQFSVERPDGSNFTLKIRSTKLEDSAMYFCASRVQEVYGSSYNSPLHFGNGTRLTVT.

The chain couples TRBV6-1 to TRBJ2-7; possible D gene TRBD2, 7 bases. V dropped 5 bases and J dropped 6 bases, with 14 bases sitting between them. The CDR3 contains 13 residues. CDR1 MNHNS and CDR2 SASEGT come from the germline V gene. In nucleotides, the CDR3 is TGTGCCAGCAGTCCGGGGGGAGGGGGCGAGCAGTACTTC. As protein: CASSPGGGGEQYF.

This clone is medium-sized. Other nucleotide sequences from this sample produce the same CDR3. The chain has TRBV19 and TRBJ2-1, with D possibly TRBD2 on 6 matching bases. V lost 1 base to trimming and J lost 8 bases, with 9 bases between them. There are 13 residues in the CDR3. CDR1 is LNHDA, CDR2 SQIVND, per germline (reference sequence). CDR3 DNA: TGTGCCAGTAGTATAGCGGGAGCTTATGAGCAGTTCTTC. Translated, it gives CASSIAGAYEQFF.

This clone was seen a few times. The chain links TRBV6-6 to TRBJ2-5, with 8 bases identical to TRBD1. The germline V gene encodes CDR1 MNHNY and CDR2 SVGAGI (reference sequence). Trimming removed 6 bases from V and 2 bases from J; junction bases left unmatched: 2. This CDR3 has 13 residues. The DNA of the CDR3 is TGTGCCAGCAGAGACAGGGGACAAGAGACCCAGTACTTC. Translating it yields CASRDRGQETQYF.

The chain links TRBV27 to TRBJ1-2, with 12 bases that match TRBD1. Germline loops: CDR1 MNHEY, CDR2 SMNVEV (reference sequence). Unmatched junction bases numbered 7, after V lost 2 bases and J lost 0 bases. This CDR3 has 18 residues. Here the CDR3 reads CASSLATGTGGPNYGYTF. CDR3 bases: TGTGCCAGCAGTTTAGCCACCGGGACAGGGGGCCCTAACTATGGCTACACCTTC.

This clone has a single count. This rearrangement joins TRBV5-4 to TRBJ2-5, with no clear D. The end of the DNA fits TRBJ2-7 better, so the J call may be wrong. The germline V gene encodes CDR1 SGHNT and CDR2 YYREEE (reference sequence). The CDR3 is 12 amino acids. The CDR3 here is CASSLDLYEQYF. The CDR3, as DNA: TGTGCCAGCAGCCTTGATCTTTACGAGCAGTACTTC.

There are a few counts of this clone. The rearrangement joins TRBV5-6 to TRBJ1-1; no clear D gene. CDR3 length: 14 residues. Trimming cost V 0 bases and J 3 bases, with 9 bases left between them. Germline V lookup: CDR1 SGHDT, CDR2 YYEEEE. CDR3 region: CASSLEDGDTEAFF. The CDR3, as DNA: TGTGCCAGCAGCTTGGAGGACGGGGACACTGAAGCTTTCTTT.